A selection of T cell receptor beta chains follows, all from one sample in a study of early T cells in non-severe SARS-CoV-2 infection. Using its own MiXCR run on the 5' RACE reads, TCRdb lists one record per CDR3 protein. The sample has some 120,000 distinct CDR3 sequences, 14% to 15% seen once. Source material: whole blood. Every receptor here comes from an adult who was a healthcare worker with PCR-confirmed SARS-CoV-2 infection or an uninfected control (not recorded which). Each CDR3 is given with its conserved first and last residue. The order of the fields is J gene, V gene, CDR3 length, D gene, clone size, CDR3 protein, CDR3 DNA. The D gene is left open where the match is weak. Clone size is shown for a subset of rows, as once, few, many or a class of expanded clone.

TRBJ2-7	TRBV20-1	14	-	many	CSAIDYLFSYEQYF	TGCAGTGCTATCGACTACCTCTTCTCCTACGAGCAGTACTTC
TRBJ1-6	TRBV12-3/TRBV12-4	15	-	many	CASSLGGQGNSPLHF	TGTGCCAGCAGTTTGGGTGGCCAGGGGAATTCACCCCTCCACTTT
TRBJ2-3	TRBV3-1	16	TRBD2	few	CASSQDSGGLTDTQYF	TGTGCCAGCAGCCAAGATAGCGGGGGGCTCACAGATACGCAGTATTTT
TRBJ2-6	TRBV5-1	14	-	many	CASSSNAGANVLTF	TGCGCCAGCAGCTCAAATGCTGGGGCCAACGTCCTGACTTTC
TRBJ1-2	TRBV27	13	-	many	CASSLYPDYGYTF	TGTGCCAGCAGTTTATATCCAGACTATGGCTACACCTTC
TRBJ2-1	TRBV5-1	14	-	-	CASSLPQGWNEQFF	TGCGCCAGCAGCCTCCCCCAGGGGTGGAATGAGCAGTTCTTC
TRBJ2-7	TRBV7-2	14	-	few	CASSLDGSSGEQYF	TGTGCCAGCAGCTTAGATGGCTCCTCCGGGGAGCAGTACTTC
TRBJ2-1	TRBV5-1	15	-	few	CASSLAGGTFTEQFF	TGCGCCAGCAGCTTGGCTGGGGGGACCTTTACTGAGCAGTTCTTC
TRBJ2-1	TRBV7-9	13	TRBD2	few	CASSLEASGVRVF	TGTGCCAGCAGCTTAGAAGCTAGCGGGGTTCGGGTCTTC
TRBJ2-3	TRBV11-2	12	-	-	CASSLELGTQYF	TGTGCCAGCAGCTTGGAGCTCGGGACGCAGTATTTT
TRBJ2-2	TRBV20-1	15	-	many	CSARAFRENTGELFF	TGCAGTGCTAGAGCCTTCAGAGAGAACACCGGGGAGCTGTTTTTT
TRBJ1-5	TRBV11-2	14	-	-	CASSFPGFNQPQHF	TGTGCCAGCAGCTTTCCCGGGTTCAATCAGCCCCAGCATTTT
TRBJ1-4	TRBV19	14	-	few	CASSTQGTNEKLFF	TGTGCCAGTAGCACGCAGGGGACTAATGAAAAACTGTTTTTT
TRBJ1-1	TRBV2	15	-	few	CASSGDEGPNTEAFF	TGTGCCAGCAGCGGGGACGAGGGGCCGAACACTGAAGCTTTCTTT
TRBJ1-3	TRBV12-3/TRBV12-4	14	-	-	CASSEQGSENTIYF	TGTGCCAGCAGTGAACAGGGCTCTGAAAACACCATATATTTT
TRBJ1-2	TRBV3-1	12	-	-	CASSQGRYGYTF	TGTGCCAGCAGCCAGGGTAGGTACGGCTACACCTTC
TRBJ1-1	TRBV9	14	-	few	CASSPQLAVGEAFF	TGTGCCAGCAGCCCACAGCTGGCGGTCGGTGAAGCTTTCTTT
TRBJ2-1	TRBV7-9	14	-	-	CASSLDVAANEQFF	TGTGCCAGCAGCTTAGATGTCGCCGCCAATGAGCAGTTCTTC